The 2 T cell receptor beta chains given below trace back to one sample, sequenced in a study of Graves' ophthalmopathy and Graves' hyperthyroidism. CDR3 regions of TCR beta were amplified from RNA transcripts. Following a first-round RT-PCR that used HTBI primers, a second-round multiplex PCR was carried out. TCRdb reprocessed the multiplex PCR reads via MiXCR and lists one record per CDR3 protein. The data hold 170,000 or so distinct CDR3 sequences, with approximately 40% observed a single time. The sequencing sample was made of peripheral blood. Source of these receptors: a woman between 40 and 55 years old with Graves' ophthalmopathy.

This clonotype has a count of ten or more. The chain couples TRBV7-2 to TRBJ2-7, with 12 bases that match TRBD2. The ends lost 5 bases at V and 7 bases at J; junction bases unmatched: 6. The CDR3 runs 14 residues. Germline loops: CDR1 SGHTA, CDR2 FQGNSA. For the CDR3, the DNA is TGTGCCAGCAGCACCCGAACTAGCGGGAGGGAGCAGTACTTC. Its translation is CASSTRTSGREQYF.

This clonotype was observed many times. V gene TRBV28 combines with J gene TRBJ1-5; 8 bases agree with TRBD1. With V trimmed by 6 bases and J by 2 bases, 12 bases remained unmatched. The CDR3 spans 17 residues. Germline loops: CDR1 MDHEN, CDR2 SYDVKM. CDR3 nucleotides: TGTGCCAGCAGCCTAGACAGGGGAGGGTTTGGCAATCAGCCCCAGCATTTT. The encoded protein is CASSLDRGGFGNQPQHF.